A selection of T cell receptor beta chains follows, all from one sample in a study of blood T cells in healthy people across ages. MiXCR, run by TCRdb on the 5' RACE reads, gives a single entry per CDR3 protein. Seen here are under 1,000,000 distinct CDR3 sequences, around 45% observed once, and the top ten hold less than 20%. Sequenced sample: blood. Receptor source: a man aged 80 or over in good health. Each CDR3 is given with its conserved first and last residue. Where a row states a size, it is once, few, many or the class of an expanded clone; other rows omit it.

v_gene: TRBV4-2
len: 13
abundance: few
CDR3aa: CASSQGSGSKQYF

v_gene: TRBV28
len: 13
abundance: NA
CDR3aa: CASSFNTRNEQYF

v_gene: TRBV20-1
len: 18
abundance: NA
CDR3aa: CSARAGGVAGASYNEQFF

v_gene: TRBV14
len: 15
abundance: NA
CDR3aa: CASSQIGTENSPLHF

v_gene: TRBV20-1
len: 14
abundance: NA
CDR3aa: CSARFDGGTDTQYF

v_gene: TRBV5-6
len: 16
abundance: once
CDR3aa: CASSRDPGQGADTQYF

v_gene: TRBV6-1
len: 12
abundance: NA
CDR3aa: CASKLPNTEQYF

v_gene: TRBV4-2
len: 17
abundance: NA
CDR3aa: CASSQQRGAGSSDTQYF

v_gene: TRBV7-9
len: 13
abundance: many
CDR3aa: CASSPRDNYGYTF

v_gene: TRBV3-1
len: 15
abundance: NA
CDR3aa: CASSLWGQRQETQYF

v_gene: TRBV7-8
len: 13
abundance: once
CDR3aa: CASSLLRNNEQFF

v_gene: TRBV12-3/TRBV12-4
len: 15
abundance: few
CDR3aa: CASRPTGVVDGELFF

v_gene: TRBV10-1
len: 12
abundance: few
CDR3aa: CASSNGGYEQYF

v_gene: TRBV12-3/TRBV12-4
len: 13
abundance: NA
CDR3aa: CASTASSTDTQYF

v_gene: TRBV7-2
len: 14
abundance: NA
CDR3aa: CASSREREVGEQYF

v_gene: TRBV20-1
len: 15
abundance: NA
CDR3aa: CSAILTASGIDTQYF

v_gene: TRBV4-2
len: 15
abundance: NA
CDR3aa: CASNQGGGASETQYF

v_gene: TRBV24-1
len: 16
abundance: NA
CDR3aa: CATSDPRTSSGYEQYF

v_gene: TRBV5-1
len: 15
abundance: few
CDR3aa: CASSLARGDQETQYF

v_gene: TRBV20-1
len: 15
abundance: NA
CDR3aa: CSAGAPGGSTDTQYF

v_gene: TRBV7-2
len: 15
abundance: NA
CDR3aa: CASSWGGRGAETQYF

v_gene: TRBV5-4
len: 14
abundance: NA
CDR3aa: CASSQPGGKETQYF

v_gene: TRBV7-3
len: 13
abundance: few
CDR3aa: CASSTTGNYGYTF

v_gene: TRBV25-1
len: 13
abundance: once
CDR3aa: CASEGPSTYEQYF

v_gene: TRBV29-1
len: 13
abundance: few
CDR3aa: CSVAGVGANVLTF

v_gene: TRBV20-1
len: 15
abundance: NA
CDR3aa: CSARGGIIGLGEQFF

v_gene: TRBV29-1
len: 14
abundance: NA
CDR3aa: CSAVGRSSYNEQFF

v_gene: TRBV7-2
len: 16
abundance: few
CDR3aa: CASSLESGPYGTSQFF

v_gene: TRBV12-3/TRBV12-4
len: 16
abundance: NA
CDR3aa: CASSLRGRGPGNIQYF

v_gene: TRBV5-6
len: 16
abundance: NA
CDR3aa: CASSVRFRGPEETQYF

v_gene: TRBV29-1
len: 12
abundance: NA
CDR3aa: CSVEETGSEQFF

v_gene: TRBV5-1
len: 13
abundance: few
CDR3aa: CASSRTLTGEQYF

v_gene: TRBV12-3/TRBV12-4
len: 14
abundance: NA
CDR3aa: CASSLDRVGYGYTF

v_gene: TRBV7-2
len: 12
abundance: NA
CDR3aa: CASSLGYCKAFF

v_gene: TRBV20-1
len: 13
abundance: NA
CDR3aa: CSAIQRSTDTQYF

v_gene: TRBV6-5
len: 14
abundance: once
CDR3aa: CASRRGSRDHEQYF

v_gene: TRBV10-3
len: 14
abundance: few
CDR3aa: CAISVAGGQETQYF

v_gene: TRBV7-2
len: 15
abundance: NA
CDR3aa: CASSPGQGYTGELFF

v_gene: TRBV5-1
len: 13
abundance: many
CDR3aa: CASSAGQRDEQFF

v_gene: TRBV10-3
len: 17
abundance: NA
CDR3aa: CAISDPGQSASYNEQYF

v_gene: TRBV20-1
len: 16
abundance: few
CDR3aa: CSARDPRGLTYNEQYF

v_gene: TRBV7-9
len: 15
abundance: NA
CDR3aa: CASSFGPSDSYEQYF

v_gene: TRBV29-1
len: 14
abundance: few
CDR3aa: CSVRLAGDTNEQFF

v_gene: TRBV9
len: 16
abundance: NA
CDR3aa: CASSVQTGGEQETQYF

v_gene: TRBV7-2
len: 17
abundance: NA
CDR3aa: CASSLDRGEFSYNEQFF

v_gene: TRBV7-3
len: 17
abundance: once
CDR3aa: CASSLRVGGAQWSEQFF

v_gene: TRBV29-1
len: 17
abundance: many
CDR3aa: CSVRMGLAGGPRSEQFF

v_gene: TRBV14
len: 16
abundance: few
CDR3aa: CASSQPSGRDTDTQYF

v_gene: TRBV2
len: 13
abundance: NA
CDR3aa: CASSESGYTEAFF

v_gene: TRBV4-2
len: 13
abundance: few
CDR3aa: CASSHQDGYEQYF

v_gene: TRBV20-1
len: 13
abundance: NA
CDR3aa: CSATQDRGYEQYF

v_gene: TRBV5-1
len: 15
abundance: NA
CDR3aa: CASRLGQGATGELFF

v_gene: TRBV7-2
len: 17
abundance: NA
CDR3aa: CASSIGQGAWNNQPQHF

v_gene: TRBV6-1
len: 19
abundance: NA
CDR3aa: CASGTTGDESSSYNSPLHF

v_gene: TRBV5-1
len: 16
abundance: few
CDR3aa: CASSLQGSGIKETQYF

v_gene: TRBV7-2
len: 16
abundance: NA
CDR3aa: CASSLAGTGVSYEQYF

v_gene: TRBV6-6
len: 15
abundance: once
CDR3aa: CASSYPWGQRRPQYF

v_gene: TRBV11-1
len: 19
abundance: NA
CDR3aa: CASSLGPTSGRPGTGELFF

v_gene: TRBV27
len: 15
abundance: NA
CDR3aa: CASSLLGDPSWQQYF